The text below deals with one T cell receptor beta chain. Its specificity is unknown. Data came from immunoSEQ multiplex PCR; TCRdb stores just in-frame clones and leaves some out. Of around 99,000 clones listed, around 89% are singletons. The data derive from a study of T cell responses to AZD1222 COVID-19 vaccine. Findings and limits, study-wide: Females outnumbered males among donors, who were mostly white British; clonal diversity was possibly underestimated. Regions 160-218 and 743-854 dominated among vaccine-associated CD4 TCRs spanning spike. Samples come after the peak T cell response, not at day 14.

CDR3 length: 11 residues. Trimming shortened V by 6 bases and J by 11 bases, and 14 bases separated the two germline ends. CDR1 and CDR2 from the germline V gene are MDHEN and SYDVKM. The chain combines TRBV28 with TRBJ2-7, with a tentative D call TRBD1 (5 bases). The starting material was peripheral blood, obtained on day 0 of AZD1222 vaccination. The sequence derives from an adult in good health. CDR3 region: CASRQVLGKYF. The CDR3 bases are TGTGCCAGCAGACAGGTCCTCGGTAAGTACTTC.